The 32 T cell receptor beta chains listed next were all sequenced from one sample in a study of identical twins. From the 5' RACE reads, TCRdb called clonotypes with MiXCR, one entry per CDR3 protein. The table has fewer than 650,000 distinct CDR3 sequences, roughly 9.5% seen once. These data are also associated with another study on yellow fever vaccine responses in identical twins.

The sample was PBMCs. The receptors derive from a woman between 18 and 29 years old in good health.

This clonotype appeared a few times. The gene calls are TRBV12-3 or TRBV12-4 and TRBJ1-2; 8 bases agree with TRBD1. Germline trimming cut 8 bases from V and 7 bases from J; bases unmatched to any gene: 15. The CDR3 spans 15 residues. CDR3 loop: CASGPTLTGVGGYTF. The CDR3, as DNA: TGTGCCAGCGGCCCCACACTGACAGGGGTCGGTGGCTACACCTTC.

The V and J genes are TRBV5-6 and TRBJ2-6; D is possibly TRBD1 (6 bases). This CDR3 is built from 17 residues. Germline CDR1 is SGHDT and CDR2 is YYEEEE. Trimming stripped 0 bases from V and 2 bases from J, with 12 bases between. CDR3 bases: TGTGCCAGCAGCTTGGCTTTTCGGGACACTGGGGCCAACGTCCTGACTTTC. Residues: CASSLAFRDTGANVLTF.

The CDR3 DNA reads TGCGCCAGCAGCCTTGACATAGATGGCTACGAGCAGTACTTC. Residues: CASSLDIDGYEQYF. The chain combines TRBV5-1 with TRBJ2-7; D call uncertain. The V end was cut by 4 bases, the J end by 3 bases, with 14 bases between. This CDR3 region has 14 residues. Germline loops: CDR1 SGHRS, CDR2 YFSETQ.

This clonotype was observed a few times. The chain employs TRBV7-2 and TRBJ2-5, with 9 bases fitting TRBD2. The CDR3 sequence is 14 residues long. CDR1 is SGHTA, CDR2 FQGNSA, per germline. The trim removed 3 bases at V and 5 bases at J, leaving 4 bases unmatched. The CDR3 DNA follows: TGTGCCAGCAGCTTGGGCGGGGGGGCCGAGACCCAGTACTTC. Its protein is CASSLGGGAETQYF. The full variable domain, with the rest looked up from reference TRBV7-2 and TRBJ2-5, is GAGVSQSPSNKVTEKGKDVELRCDPISGHTALYWYRQSLGQGLEFLIYFQGNSAPDKSGLPSDRFSAERTGGSVSTLTIQRTQQEDSAVYLCASSLGGGAETQYFGPGTRLLVL.

To note about this clonotype: Mismatch with germline at one junction end may stem from a read error. V is TRBV9 and J is TRBJ2-1, with D perhaps matching TRBD1 (5 bases). Germline V CDR1 and CDR2: SGDLS, YYNGEE. This CDR3 is built from 16 residues. The CDR3 is CASTVGGWGPYNEQFF. Written as DNA, the CDR3 is TGTGCCAGCACCGTAGGCGGATGGGGCCCCTACAATGAGCAGTTCTTC.

This clonotype has ten or more counts. This rearrangement joins TRBV16 to TRBJ2-7; TRBD1 agrees at 10 bases. In germline, CDR1 is KGHSY, CDR2 FQNENV. The J segment lost 7 bases and the V segment lost 1 base, leaving 7 bases of the junction unmatched. The CDR3 has 15 amino acids. CDR3 sequence: CASSQWGQGTGEQYF. The CDR3 DNA is TGTGCCAGCAGCCAATGGGGACAGGGGACGGGGGAGCAGTACTTC.

About this clonotype: A much more abundant neighbour one base away suggests this may be a read error. The gene calls are TRBV6-1 and TRBJ2-3; D not resolved. This CDR3 is built from 14 residues. Germline values: CDR1 MNHNS, CDR2 SASEGT. Trimming took 3 bases from V and 0 from J, leaving 7 bases between them. This CDR3 reads CASSDYSSTDTQYF. CDR3 nucleotides: TGTGCCAGCAGTGACTACTCTAGCACAGATACGCAGTATTTT.

This clonotype appeared a few times. This sequence joins TRBV27 and TRBJ1-1; 8 nucleotides line up with TRBD1. Germline V gene sequence: CDR1 MNHEY, CDR2 SMNVEV (reference sequence). V shed 8 bases, J shed 8 bases, and the junction held 10 bases outside the gene matches. The CDR3 contains 13 residues. The CDR3 region is CASRTLDREEAFF. As DNA, the CDR3 is TGTGCCAGCCGGACACTGGACAGGGAGGAAGCTTTCTTT.

The J gene is TRBJ2-5, the V gene TRBV7-6; no definite D call. Germline V gene data show CDR1 as SGHVS and CDR2 as FNYEAQ. The V end was cut by 2 bases, the J end by 3 bases, with 13 bases between. This CDR3 is built from 15 residues. For the CDR3, the DNA is TGTGCCAGCAGCTTATCCGCCAGTGTGAAAGAGACCCAGTACTTC. Protein: CASSLSASVKETQYF.

This clonotype was seen repeatedly, ten times or more. The genes are TRBV7-8 and TRBJ2-2; 7 bases fit TRBD1. Germline loops: CDR1 SGHVS, CDR2 FQNEAQ. This CDR3 is 19 amino acids long. Trimming took 3 bases from V and 1 from J; bases not matched to a gene: 14. CDR3 coding DNA: TGTGCCAGCAGCTTCCCTCGGGACAGCCGGGGCATGAACACCGGGGAGCTGTTTTTT. Translating it yields CASSFPRDSRGMNTGELFF.

This clonotype came up a few times. The rearrangement uses TRBV7-8 and TRBJ2-2, with unresolved D. The CDR3 runs 15 residues. V was trimmed by 3 bases and J by 5 bases, leaving 13 bases between them. Germline CDR1 is SGHVS and CDR2 is FQNEAQ. CDR3 amino acids: CASSFDLTFTGELFF. In DNA, the CDR3 is TGTGCCAGCAGCTTTGATCTGACCTTTACCGGGGAGCTGTTTTTT.

The chain uses TRBV7-8 and TRBJ2-7, with TRBD2 matching over 11 bases. V shed 1 base, J shed 3 bases, and the junction held 8 bases outside the gene matches. There are 17 residues in the CDR3. Germline-derived CDR1 and CDR2 are SGHVS and FQNEAQ. CDR3 nucleotide sequence: TGTGCCAGCAGCTTAGACAGGCTAGCGGGGGGTCTCTACGAGCAGTACTTC. Its protein product is CASSLDRLAGGLYEQYF. Using reference TRBV7-8 and TRBJ2-7 for the parts outside the CDR3, the full variable domain is GAGVSQSPRYKVAKRGQDVALRCDPISGHVSLFWYQQALGQGPEFLTYFQNEAQLDKSGLPSDRFFAERPEGSVSTLKIQRTQQEDSAVYLCASSLDRLAGGLYEQYFGPGTRLTVT.

The rearrangement links TRBV7-6 to TRBJ2-1; a weak D match, TRBD2 (5 bases). V dropped 6 bases and J dropped 8 bases, with 11 bases sitting between them. Germline V CDR1 and CDR2: SGHVS, FNYEAQ. The CDR3 extends over 12 amino acids. The CDR3, as DNA: TGTGCCAGCAGTTCGAGGGTGGATGAGCAGTTCTTC. This codes for CASSSRVDEQFF.

This rearrangement joins TRBV4-3 to TRBJ2-3, with TRBD2 matching 7 bases. J gave up 1 base and V 4 bases, and 8 bases lay outside the gene matches. The CDR3 runs to 16 residues. Germline V gene sequence: CDR1 LGHNA, CDR2 YSLEER. CDR3 nucleotide sequence: TGCGCCAGCAGCCCCGGGCGGGAGTTGGGCACAGATACGCAGTATTTT. Residues: CASSPGRELGTDTQYF.

V gene TRBV5-1 combines with J gene TRBJ2-1; the D is unclear. Trimming left V 0 bases short and J 10 bases short, with 5 bases between. The CDR3 has 11 residues. Looked up from germline, CDR1 is SGHRS and CDR2 is YFSETQ. The CDR3 is CASSLAAEQFF. In DNA, the CDR3 is TGCGCCAGCAGCTTGGCCGCGGAGCAGTTCTTC.

This clonotype was detected a few times. The chain combines TRBV10-3 with TRBJ2-3; D may be TRBD1 (6 bases). The germline gives CDR1 ENHRY, CDR2 SYGVKD. This CDR3 is 18 amino acids long. V was cut by 0 bases and J by 5 bases, with 21 bases left in between. CDR3 in DNA: TGTGCCATCAGTGAGTCCGTAATAAGAACGCGAGGGGGAGATACGCAGTATTTT. Amino acids: CAISESVIRTRGGDTQYF.

This clonotype was seen many times. V is TRBV12-3 or TRBV12-4 and J is TRBJ2-7, with 7 bases identical to TRBD1. With 6 bases clipped from V and 2 bases from J, the junction kept 7 bases outside the gene matches. This CDR3 spans 14 amino acids. The CDR3 DNA follows: TGTGCCAGCAGCTTTCGGACAGGAGCCTACGAGCAGTACTTC. This codes for CASSFRTGAYEQYF.

This clonotype was picked up a small number of times. The V call is TRBV6-1, the J call TRBJ2-2; D not resolved. This CDR3 has 15 residues. Looked up from germline, CDR1 is MNHNS and CDR2 is SASEGT. The V end was cut by 5 bases, the J end by 4 bases, with 14 bases between. CDR3 nucleotides: TGTGCCAGCAGTCCCCCCTCGGTCGGCACCGGGGAGCTGTTTTTT. Amino acid sequence: CASSPPSVGTGELFF.

In DNA, the CDR3 is TGCAGTGCTAGAAGGCAGGGCAGCTCTGGGGCCAACGTCCTGACTTTC. The encoded protein is CSARRQGSSGANVLTF. The gene calls are TRBV20-1 and TRBJ2-6, with a tentative D call TRBD1 (5 bases). V lost 2 bases and J 0 bases, leaving 11 bases between the germline ends. Germline-derived CDR1 and CDR2 are DFQATT and SNEGSKA (reference sequence). The CDR3 contains 16 residues.

This clonotype was detected many times. This chain links TRBV28 with TRBJ2-7; the match to TRBD1 covers 10 bases. CDR1 and CDR2 (germline): MDHEN, SYDVKM. The V and J ends lost 2 bases and 0 bases, in that order; junction bases with no gene match: 7. The CDR3 is 17 amino acids. CDR3: CASSLRQGADSSYEQYF. The CDR3 DNA follows: TGTGCCAGCAGTTTAAGACAGGGGGCAGATAGCTCCTACGAGCAGTACTTC.

The rearrangement joins TRBV4-1 to TRBJ2-5; 7 nucleotides align to TRBD1. CDR1 is MGHRA, CDR2 YSYEKL, per germline. J lost 2 bases, V lost 1 base, and 7 bases had no gene match. This CDR3 is 16 amino acids long. The CDR3 spells CASSQAETGSQETQYF. In nucleotides, the CDR3 is TGCGCCAGCAGCCAAGCTGAGACAGGGAGTCAAGAGACCCAGTACTTC.

There are many counts of this clonotype. The rearrangement joins TRBV4-3 to TRBJ2-2; TRBD2 matches at 7 bases. The CDR3 covers 17 residues. Trimming cost V 0 bases and J 3 bases; bases outside gene matches: 7. Germline CDR1 and CDR2: LGHNA and YSLEER. CDR3 loop: CASSQDLGGSDTGELFF. CDR3 nucleotides: TGCGCCAGCAGCCAAGATCTGGGCGGGAGCGACACCGGGGAGCTGTTTTTT.

This clonotype was observed a handful of times. The V call is TRBV30, the J call TRBJ2-5, with no clear D. The CDR3 contains 14 residues. Trimming left V 3 bases short and J 2 bases short, with 13 bases between. Germline assignment: CDR1 GTSNPN and CDR2 SVGIG (reference sequence). The CDR3 loop is CAWRFRATQETQYF. CDR3 DNA: TGTGCCTGGAGGTTTCGAGCGACACAAGAGACCCAGTACTTC.

The chain has TRBV18 and TRBJ2-7; TRBD1 or TRBD2 may be the D gene (5 bases each). Germline V gives CDR1 KGHSH, CDR2 LQKENI. Trimming pared 2 bases from V and 5 bases from J, leaving 22 bases between. The CDR3 spans 17 residues. CDR3 sequence: CASSPTTGVGVRHEQYF. The CDR3 DNA sequence: TGTGCCAGCTCACCAACCACCGGGGTGGGGGTTCGCCACGAGCAGTACTTC.

This clonotype occurred a few times. The gene calls are TRBV20-1 and TRBJ2-2; tentatively, D is TRBD1 (6 bases). Trimming removed 1 base from V and 4 bases from J, with 19 bases in between. CDR1 DFQATT and CDR2 SNEGSKA come from the germline V gene (reference sequence). CDR3 length: 17 residues. In DNA form, the CDR3 reads TGCAGTGCTAGAGGGTTTGGCAGGGGCTTTTTCACCGGGGAGCTGTTTTTT. Protein sequence: CSARGFGRGFFTGELFF.

This clonotype showed up many times. This chain joins TRBV7-2 and TRBJ2-1; D is unresolved. CDR3 length: 15 residues. Germline V CDR1 and CDR2: SGHTA, FQGNSA. The V and J ends lost 5 bases and 5 bases respectively, with 16 bases between them. The CDR3 reads CASSQPRQVNNEQFF. CDR3 sequence (DNA): TGTGCCAGCAGCCAACCCAGACAAGTCAACAATGAGCAGTTCTTC.

The chain is built from TRBV28 and TRBJ2-5; 8 bases are a match to TRBD1. From germline, CDR1 is MDHEN and CDR2 SYDVKM. Germline trimming cut 6 bases from V and 2 bases from J; bases unmatched to any gene: 2. The CDR3 is 13 residues long. The CDR3 nucleotides read TGTGCCAGCAGGGGACAGGTTCAAGAGACCCAGTACTTC. Protein sequence: CASRGQVQETQYF.

In its sample, this clonotype was seen a few times. V is TRBV30 and J is TRBJ2-7, with D tentatively TRBD1 (6 bases). This CDR3 is built from 11 residues. CDR1 is GTSNPN, CDR2 SVGIG, per germline (reference sequence). Trimming took off 0 bases at V and 12 bases at J, with 12 bases between the two ends. The DNA of the CDR3 is TGTGCCTGGAGTGTATTAACAGGGCGGTACTTC. Translating gives CAWSVLTGRYF.

This clonotype showed up many times. The chain carries TRBV12-3 or TRBV12-4 and TRBJ2-1, with a tentative D call TRBD2 (6 bases). CDR3 length equals 16 residues. Trimming removed 0 bases from V and 0 bases from J, with 9 bases in between. The CDR3 DNA reads as TGTGCCAGCAGTTTAGCGACGGGGGTCTCCTACAATGAGCAGTTCTTC. This sequence encodes CASSLATGVSYNEQFF.

The V and J genes are TRBV2 and TRBJ2-1; D tentatively fits TRBD1 or TRBD2 (5 bases each). V lost 2 bases, J lost 11 bases, and 7 bases lay in between. Germline CDR1 reads SNHLY; CDR2 reads FYNNEI. The CDR3 loop spans 11 amino acids. The CDR3 DNA reads TGTGCCAGCAGTGAAAGGGGACAGCAGTTCTTC. Amino acids: CASSERGQQFF.

This clonotype was recorded many times. The J gene is TRBJ2-1, the V gene TRBV29-1; D is tentatively TRBD1 or TRBD2 (6 bases each). This CDR3 has 13 residues. Trimming stripped 4 bases from V and 16 bases from J, with 23 bases between. Germline CDR1 and CDR2: SQVTM and ANQGSEA. The DNA for the CDR3 is TGCAGCGTTGGGGGTGCCGGGGGCCCCGAATACTTCTTC. Protein sequence: CSVGGAGGPEYFF.

The chain joins TRBV20-1 to TRBJ2-1, with D unresolved. Looked up from germline, CDR1 is DFQATT and CDR2 is SNEGSKA (reference sequence). The CDR3 runs to 13 residues. V was pared by 1 base and J by 6 bases, with 10 bases between. The CDR3 coding sequence is TGCAGTGCTAGAGCCCCGGGCCCCAATGAGCAGTTCTTC. Translation gives CSARAPGPNEQFF.